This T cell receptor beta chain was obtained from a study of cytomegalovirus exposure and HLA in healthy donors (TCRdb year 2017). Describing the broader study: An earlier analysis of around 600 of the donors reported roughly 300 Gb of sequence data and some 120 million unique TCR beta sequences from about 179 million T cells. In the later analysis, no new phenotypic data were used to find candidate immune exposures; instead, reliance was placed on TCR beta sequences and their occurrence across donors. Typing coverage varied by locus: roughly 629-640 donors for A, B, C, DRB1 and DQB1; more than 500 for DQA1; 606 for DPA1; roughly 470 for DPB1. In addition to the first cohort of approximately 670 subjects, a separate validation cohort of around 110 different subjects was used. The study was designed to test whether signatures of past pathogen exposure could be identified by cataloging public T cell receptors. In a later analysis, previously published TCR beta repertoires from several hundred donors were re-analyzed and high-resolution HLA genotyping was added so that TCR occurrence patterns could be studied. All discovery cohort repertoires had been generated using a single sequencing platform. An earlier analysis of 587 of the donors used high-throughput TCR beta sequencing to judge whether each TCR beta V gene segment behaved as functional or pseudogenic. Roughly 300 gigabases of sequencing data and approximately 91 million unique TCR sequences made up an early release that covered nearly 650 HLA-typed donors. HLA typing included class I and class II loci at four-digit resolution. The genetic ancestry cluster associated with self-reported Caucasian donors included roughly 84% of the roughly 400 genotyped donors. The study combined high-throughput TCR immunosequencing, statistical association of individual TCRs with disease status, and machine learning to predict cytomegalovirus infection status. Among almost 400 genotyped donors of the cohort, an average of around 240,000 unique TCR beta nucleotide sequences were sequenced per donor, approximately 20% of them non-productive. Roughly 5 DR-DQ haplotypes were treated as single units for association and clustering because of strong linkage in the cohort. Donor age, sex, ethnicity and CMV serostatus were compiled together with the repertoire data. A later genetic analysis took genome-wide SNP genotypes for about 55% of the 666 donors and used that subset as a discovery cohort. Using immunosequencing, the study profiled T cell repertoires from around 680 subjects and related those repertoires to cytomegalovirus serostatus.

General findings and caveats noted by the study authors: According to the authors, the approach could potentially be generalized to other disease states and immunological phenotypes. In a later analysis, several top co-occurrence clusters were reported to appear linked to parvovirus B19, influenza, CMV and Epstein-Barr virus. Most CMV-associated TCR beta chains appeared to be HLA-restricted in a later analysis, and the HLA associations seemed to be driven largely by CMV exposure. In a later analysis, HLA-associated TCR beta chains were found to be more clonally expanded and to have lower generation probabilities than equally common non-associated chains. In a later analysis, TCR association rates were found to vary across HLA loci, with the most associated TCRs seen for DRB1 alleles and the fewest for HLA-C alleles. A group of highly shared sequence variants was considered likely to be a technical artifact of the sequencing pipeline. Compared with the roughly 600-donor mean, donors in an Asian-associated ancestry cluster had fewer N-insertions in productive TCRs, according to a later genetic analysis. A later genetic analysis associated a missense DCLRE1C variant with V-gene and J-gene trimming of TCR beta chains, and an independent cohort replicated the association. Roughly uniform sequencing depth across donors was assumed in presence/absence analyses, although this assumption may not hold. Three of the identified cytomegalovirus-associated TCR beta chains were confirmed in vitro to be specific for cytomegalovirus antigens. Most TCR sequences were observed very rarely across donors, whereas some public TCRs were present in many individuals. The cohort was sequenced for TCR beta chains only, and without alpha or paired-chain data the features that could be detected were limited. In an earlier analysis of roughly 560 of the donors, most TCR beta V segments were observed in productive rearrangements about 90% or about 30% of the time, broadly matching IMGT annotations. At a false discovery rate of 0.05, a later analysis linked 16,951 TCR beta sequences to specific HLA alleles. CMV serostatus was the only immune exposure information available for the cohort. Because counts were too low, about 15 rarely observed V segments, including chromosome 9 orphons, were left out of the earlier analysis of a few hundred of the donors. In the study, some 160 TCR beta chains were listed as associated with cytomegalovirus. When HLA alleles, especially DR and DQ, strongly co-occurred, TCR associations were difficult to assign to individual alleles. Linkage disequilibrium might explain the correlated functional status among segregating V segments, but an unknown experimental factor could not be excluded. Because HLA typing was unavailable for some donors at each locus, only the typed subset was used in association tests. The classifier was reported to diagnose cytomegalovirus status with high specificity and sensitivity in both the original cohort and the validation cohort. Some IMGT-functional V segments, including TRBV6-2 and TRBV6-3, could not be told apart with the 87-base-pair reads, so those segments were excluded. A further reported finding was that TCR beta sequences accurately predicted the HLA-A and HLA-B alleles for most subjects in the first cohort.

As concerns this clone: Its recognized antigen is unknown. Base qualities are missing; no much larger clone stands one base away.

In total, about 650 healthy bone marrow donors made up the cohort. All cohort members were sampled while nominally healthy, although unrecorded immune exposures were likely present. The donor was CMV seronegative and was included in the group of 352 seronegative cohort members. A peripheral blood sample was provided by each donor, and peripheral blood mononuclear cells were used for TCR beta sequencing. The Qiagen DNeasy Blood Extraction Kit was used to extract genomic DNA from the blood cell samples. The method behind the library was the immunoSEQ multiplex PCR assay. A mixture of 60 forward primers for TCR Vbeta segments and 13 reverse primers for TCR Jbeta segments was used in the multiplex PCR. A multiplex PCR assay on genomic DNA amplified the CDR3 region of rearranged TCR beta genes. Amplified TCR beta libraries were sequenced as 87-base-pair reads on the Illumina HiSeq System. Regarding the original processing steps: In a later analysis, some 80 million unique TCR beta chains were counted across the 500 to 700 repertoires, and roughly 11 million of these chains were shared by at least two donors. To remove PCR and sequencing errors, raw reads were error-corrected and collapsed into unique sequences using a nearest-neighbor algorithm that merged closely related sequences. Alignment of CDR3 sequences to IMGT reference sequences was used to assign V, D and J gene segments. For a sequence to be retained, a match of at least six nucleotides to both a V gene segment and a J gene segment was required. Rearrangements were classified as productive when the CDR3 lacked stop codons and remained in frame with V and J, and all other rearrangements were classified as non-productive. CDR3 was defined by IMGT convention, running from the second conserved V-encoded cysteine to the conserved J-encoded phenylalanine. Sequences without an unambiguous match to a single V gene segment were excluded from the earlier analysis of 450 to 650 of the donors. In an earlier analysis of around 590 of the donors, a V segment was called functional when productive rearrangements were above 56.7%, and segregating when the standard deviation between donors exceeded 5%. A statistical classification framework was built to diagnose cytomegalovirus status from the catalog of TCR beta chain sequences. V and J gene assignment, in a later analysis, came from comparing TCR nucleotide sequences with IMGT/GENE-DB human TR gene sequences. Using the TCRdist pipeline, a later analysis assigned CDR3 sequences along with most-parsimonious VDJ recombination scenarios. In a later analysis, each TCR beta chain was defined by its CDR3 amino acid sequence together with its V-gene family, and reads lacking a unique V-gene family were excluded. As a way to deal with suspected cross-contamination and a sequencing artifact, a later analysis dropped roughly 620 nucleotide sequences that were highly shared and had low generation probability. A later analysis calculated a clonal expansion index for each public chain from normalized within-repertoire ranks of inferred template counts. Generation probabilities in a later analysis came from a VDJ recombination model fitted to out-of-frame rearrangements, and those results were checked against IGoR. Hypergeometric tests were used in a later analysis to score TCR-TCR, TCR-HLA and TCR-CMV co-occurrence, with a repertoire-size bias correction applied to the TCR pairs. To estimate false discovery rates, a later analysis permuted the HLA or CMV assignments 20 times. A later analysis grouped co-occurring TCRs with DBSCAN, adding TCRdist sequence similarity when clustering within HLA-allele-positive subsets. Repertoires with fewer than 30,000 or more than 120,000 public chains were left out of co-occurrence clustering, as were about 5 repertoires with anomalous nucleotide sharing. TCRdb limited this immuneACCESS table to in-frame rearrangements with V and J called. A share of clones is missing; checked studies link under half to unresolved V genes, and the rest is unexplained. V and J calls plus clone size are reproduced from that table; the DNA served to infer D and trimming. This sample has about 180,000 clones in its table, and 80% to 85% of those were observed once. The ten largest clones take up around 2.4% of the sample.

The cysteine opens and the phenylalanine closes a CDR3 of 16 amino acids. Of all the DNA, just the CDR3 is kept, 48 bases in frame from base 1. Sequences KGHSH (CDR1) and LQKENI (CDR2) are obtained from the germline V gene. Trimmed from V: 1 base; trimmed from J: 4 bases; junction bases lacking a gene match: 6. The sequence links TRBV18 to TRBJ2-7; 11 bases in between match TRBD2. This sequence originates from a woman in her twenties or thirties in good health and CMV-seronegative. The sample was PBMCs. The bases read TGTGCCAGCTCACCACTCACTAGCGGGGGACGTTACGAGCAGTACTTC. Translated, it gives CASSPLTSGGRYEQYF. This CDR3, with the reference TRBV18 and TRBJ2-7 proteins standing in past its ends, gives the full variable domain NAGVMQNPRHLVRRRGQEARLRCSPMKGHSHVYWYRQLPEEGLKFMVYLQKENIIDESGMPKERFSAEFPKEGPSILRIQQVVRGDSAAYFCASSPLTSGGRYEQYFGPGTRLTVT.